This is a list of T cell receptor beta chains from one sample in a study of blood T cell repertoires in COVID-19. TCRdb's table, derived via immunoSEQ multiplex PCR, lists solely in-frame clones and lacks some. Found here are 130,000 to 150,000 clones, approximately 91% of them singletons; the top ten hold approximately 2.5%. Sequenced material: peripheral blood. These receptors all come from a human donor in a cohort sampled during active COVID-19. CDR3s include the opening cysteine and the closing phenylalanine or tryptophan. The D gene is left open where the match is weak. Only part of the rows carry a size: once, few, many, or a class if the clone is expanded.

>TRBD2|TRBV7-2|NA|TRBJ2-7|13
CASSFIGGSEQYF
TGTGCCAGCAGCTTCATCGGGGGGAGCGAGCAGTACTTC
>NA|TRBV28|NA|TRBJ1-2|12
CASSLLMQGYTF
TGTGCCAGCAGTTTATTAATGCAGGGCTACACCTTC
>NA|TRBV4-2|NA|TRBJ1-1|14
CASSHHQGRIEAFF
TGTGCCAGCAGCCACCACCAGGGGAGAATTGAAGCTTTCTTT
>NA|TRBV2|NA|TRBJ1-5|18
CASSESPLTTHSNQPQHF
TGTGCCAGCAGTGAGAGCCCCTTGACAACTCATAGCAATCAGCCCCAGCATTTT
>NA|TRBV28|NA|TRBJ2-7|9
CARYYEQYF
TGTGCCAGGTACTACGAGCAGTACTTC
>TRBD1|TRBV28|few|TRBJ1-5|15
CASSPPGQGYQPQHF
TGTGCCAGCAGTCCCCCGGGACAGGGGTATCAGCCCCAGCATTTT
>NA|TRBV5-4|NA|TRBJ2-5|16
CASSLAPGVAQETQYF
TGTGCCAGCAGCTTGGCTCCGGGGGTCGCCCAAGAGACCCAGTACTTC
>TRBD1|TRBV10-1|NA|TRBJ1-1|13
CASSPGTVTEAFF
TGCGCCAGCAGTCCCGGGACAGTCACTGAAGCTTTCTTT
>TRBD2|TRBV30|NA|TRBJ2-7|16
CAWSVGGLAGVHEQYF
TGTGCCTGGAGTGTAGGAGGGTTAGCGGGAGTCCATGAGCAGTACTTC
>NA|TRBV7-8|NA|TRBJ1-2|17
CASSLQHNRLRIGGYTF
TGTGCCAGCAGCCTACAGCATAACAGATTACGTATTGGTGGCTACACCTTC
>TRBD1|TRBV5-8|NA|TRBJ1-1|15
CASSYTGTGNTEAFF
TGTGCCAGCAGCTATACCGGGACAGGGAACACTGAAGCTTTCTTT
>NA|TRBV27|NA|TRBJ2-7|13
CASKTGEGYEQYF
TGTGCCAGCAAAACGGGAGAAGGATACGAGCAGTACTTC
>TRBD1|TRBV7-7|NA|TRBJ2-1|16
CASSLALAGGFDEQFF
TGTGCTAGCAGCTTGGCATTGGCAGGGGGCTTTGATGAGCAGTTCTTC
>NA|TRBV7-9|NA|TRBJ2-1|15
CASSERGGDGNEQFF
TGTGCCAGCAGCGAGCGAGGAGGGGACGGCAATGAGCAGTTCTTC
>NA|TRBV9|NA|TRBJ2-5|15
CASSVGGRTQETQYF
TGTGCCAGCAGCGTAGGCGGTAGAACCCAAGAGACCCAGTACTTC
>NA|TRBV7-8|NA|TRBJ2-1|15
CASSLAFPGQGEQFF
TGTGCCAGCAGCTTAGCATTTCCCGGGCAGGGTGAGCAGTTCTTC
>TRBD1|TRBV28|NA|TRBJ1-3|15
CASSQQGAGGNTIYF
TGTGCCAGCAGTCAGCAGGGGGCGGGTGGAAACACCATATATTTT
>NA|TRBV6-6|NA|TRBJ1-6|15
CASSYGGMSNSPLHF
TGTGCCAGCAGTTACGGGGGGATGAGTAATTCACCCCTCCACTTT
>TRBD2|TRBV6-5|once|TRBJ2-5|14
CASSPGLAGETQYF
TGTGCCAGCAGTCCGGGACTAGCGGGAGAGACCCAGTACTTC
>TRBD1|TRBV5-5|few|TRBJ2-1|17
CASSLHQGAQSYNEQFF
TGTGCCAGCAGCTTGCACCAGGGGGCGCAGTCCTACAATGAGCAGTTCTTC
>NA|TRBV2|NA|TRBJ2-3|14
CASSAIRGTDTQYF
TGTGCCAGCAGTGCCATCCGGGGAACAGATACGCAGTATTTT
>NA|TRBV7-9|once|TRBJ2-7|15
CASSLGNNDGNEQYF
TGTGCCAGCAGCTTAGGTAATAATGACGGGAACGAGCAGTACTTC
>TRBD1|TRBV7-2|NA|TRBJ2-7|14
CASSSRDRAYEQYF
TGTGCCAGCAGCTCCCGGGACAGGGCCTACGAGCAGTACTTC
>NA|TRBV14|NA|TRBJ2-3|16
CASSQELRPRTDTQYF
TGTGCCAGCAGCCAAGAGCTCAGGCCTCGGACAGATACGCAGTATTTT
>NA|TRBV7-3|NA|TRBJ2-2|14
CASSPGQATGELFF
TGTGCCAGCAGCCCCGGACAAGCGACCGGGGAGCTGTTTTTT
>TRBD2|TRBV28|NA|TRBJ2-7|14
CASTVGGGPYEQYF
TGTGCCAGCACGGTCGGCGGGGGACCCTACGAGCAGTACTTC
>TRBD2|TRBV10-2|NA|TRBJ2-5|14
CASSGTSPEGTQYF
TGCGCCAGCAGTGGGACTAGCCCCGAGGGGACCCAGTACTTC
>NA|TRBV13|NA|TRBJ2-1|15
CASTIGRTAYNEQFF
TGTGCCAGCACCATCGGACGGACAGCCTACAATGAGCAGTTCTTC
>NA|TRBV19|NA|TRBJ2-1|14
CASSIGQAVLEQFF
TGTGCCAGTAGTATAGGACAGGCGGTGCTTGAGCAGTTCTTC